The rows below give T cell receptor beta chains drawn from one sample of a study of yellow fever vaccine responses in identical twins. TCRdb analysed the RT-PCR reads with MiXCR anew, one entry per CDR3 protein. The table records about 1,000 distinct CDR3 sequences, approximately 80% of them present only once. The source was T cells from blood (PBMCs), unsorted or a sorted subset (not recorded which), collected before or after yellow fever vaccination (not recorded which). These receptors were taken from a young woman who received the yellow fever vaccine. CDR3s include the opening cysteine and the closing phenylalanine or tryptophan. The order of the fields is J gene, V gene, D gene, clone size, CDR3 DNA, CDR3 protein. A D gene is named only where the DNA matches it firmly. The size entry is marked missing in some rows and otherwise reads once, few, many or a size class.

J: TRBJ2-3; V: TRBV11-3; D: -; size: -; DNA: TGTGCCAGCAGCTTAGTTGACTACCGCACAGATACGCAGTATTTT; CDR3: CASSLVDYRTDTQYF
J: TRBJ2-5; V: TRBV18; D: -; size: -; DNA: TGTGCCAGCTCGGAAACCGGGACACTAGGGGAGACCCAGTACTTC; CDR3: CASSETGTLGETQYF
J: TRBJ1-1; V: TRBV3-1; D: -; size: -; DNA: TGTGCCAGCAGACCTCAGGGAAAGGGGGGAATGAACACTGAACCTTTCTTT; CDR3: CASRPQGKGGMNTEPFF
J: TRBJ2-3; V: TRBV2; D: TRBD1; size: -; DNA: TGTGCCAGCAGTGAAGCGCTTCAGGGGGCGAGCACGCAGTATTTT; CDR3: CASSEALQGASTQYF
J: TRBJ2-5; V: TRBV4-1; D: -; size: large; DNA: TGCGCCAGCAGCCAAGATGGCGCAGGAAGTGTGACCCAGTACTTC; CDR3: CASSQDGAGSVTQYF
J: TRBJ2-1; V: TRBV10-1; D: TRBD2; size: few; DNA: TGCGCCAGCAGTGACTGGGATCTAGCGGGAAATGGTGAGCAGTTCTTC; CDR3: CASSDWDLAGNGEQFF
J: TRBJ2-2; V: TRBV9; D: -; size: -; DNA: TGTGCCAGCAGCTCGGGACGTCCAACCGGGGAGCTGTTTTTT; CDR3: CASSSGRPTGELFF
J: TRBJ2-5; V: TRBV7-8; D: TRBD2; size: -; DNA: TGTGCCAGCAGCCCAACTAGCGGGGGGCGGGAGACCCAGTACTTC; CDR3: CASSPTSGGRETQYF
J: TRBJ2-3; V: TRBV29-1; D: -; size: -; DNA: TGCAGCGTTAACAAGCAATGGGATACGCAGTATTTT; CDR3: CSVNKQWDTQYF
J: TRBJ1-3; V: TRBV5-1; D: -; size: -; DNA: TGCGCCAGCAGCTTGTATAGCGGGATCTCTGGAAACACCATATATTTT; CDR3: CASSLYSGISGNTIYF
J: TRBJ2-3; V: TRBV23-1; D: -; size: -; DNA: TGCGCCAGCAGTCCTAGGGGATCCACAGATACGCAGTATTTT; CDR3: CASSPRGSTDTQYF
J: TRBJ2-3; V: TRBV11-3; D: TRBD1; size: -; DNA: TGTGCCAGCAGCTTGACCGACAGGGGGAGGGATACGCAGTATTTT; CDR3: CASSLTDRGRDTQYF
J: TRBJ1-2; V: TRBV9; D: TRBD1; size: once; DNA: TGTGCCAGCAGCCCTTGGACAGGGTGGTTAAATGGCTACACCTTC; CDR3: CASSPWTGWLNGYTF
J: TRBJ1-5; V: TRBV12-3/TRBV12-4; D: -; size: few; DNA: TGTGCCAGCAGTCGTGGCGGCAATCAGCCCCAGCATTTT; CDR3: CASSRGGNQPQHF
J: TRBJ2-1; V: TRBV28; D: TRBD2; size: -; DNA: TGTCCCAGCGGGAGGCTGAATGAGCAGTTCTTC; CDR3: CPSGRLNEQFF
J: TRBJ1-4; V: TRBV2; D: -; size: -; DNA: TGTGCCAGCAGTGACCCAGGGGAGGCTGAAAAACTGTTTTTT; CDR3: CASSDPGEAEKLFF
J: TRBJ1-1; V: TRBV12-3/TRBV12-4; D: -; size: -; DNA: TGTGCCAGCAGTTTTCCCCTCGGGATAGAAGCATTCTTT; CDR3: CASSFPLGIEAFF
J: TRBJ2-7; V: TRBV13; D: -; size: -; DNA: TGTGCCGCCGGGAAAAACTACGAGCAGTACTTC; CDR3: CAAGKNYEQYF
J: TRBJ2-7; V: TRBV12-3/TRBV12-4; D: -; size: once; DNA: TGTGCCAGCAGTTTCCCCAGGGTAGCGCCACAGACACTAACCTACGAGCAGTACTTC; CDR3: CASSFPRVAPQTLTYEQYF
J: TRBJ2-1; V: TRBV10-1; D: -; size: few; DNA: TGCGCCAGCAGTGAGTTGGATGAGCAGTTCTTC; CDR3: CASSELDEQFF
J: TRBJ1-1; V: TRBV4-2; D: -; size: once; DNA: TGTGCCAGCAGCCAAGAACAGGGAGACACTGAAGCTTTCTTT; CDR3: CASSQEQGDTEAFF
J: TRBJ1-2; V: TRBV24-1; D: -; size: -; DNA: TGTGCCACCACCAGGCGGGATCGGGATGGCTACACCTTC; CDR3: CATTRRDRDGYTF
J: TRBJ2-1; V: TRBV18; D: TRBD2; size: -; DNA: TGTGCCAGCTCACCTGGGGCTAGCGGGGTCTACAATGAGCAGTTCTTC; CDR3: CASSPGASGVYNEQFF
J: TRBJ1-1; V: TRBV18; D: -; size: -; DNA: TGTGCCAGCTCAGCGAACGGGGTGAACACTGAAGCTTTCTTT; CDR3: CASSANGVNTEAFF
J: TRBJ2-2; V: TRBV7-6; D: -; size: -; DNA: TGTGCCAGCAGCCCCCTCGGCAACACCGGGGAGCTGTTTTTT; CDR3: CASSPLGNTGELFF
J: TRBJ2-2; V: TRBV15; D: -; size: -; DNA: TGTGCCACCAGCAGAGCGGGGGCCGACGGGGAGCTGTTTTTT; CDR3: CATSRAGADGELFF
J: TRBJ1-2; V: TRBV7-3; D: TRBD1; size: -; DNA: TGTGCCAGCAGCTTGACAGGGGCTGTCTATGGCTACACCTTC; CDR3: CASSLTGAVYGYTF
J: TRBJ2-5; V: TRBV2; D: -; size: -; DNA: TGTGCCAGCAGTGCCGGTCGTCAAGAGACCCAGTACTTC; CDR3: CASSAGRQETQYF
J: TRBJ2-3; V: TRBV7-8; D: -; size: -; DNA: TGTGCCAGCAGCTTAGGCTACGGGCCCACAGATACGCAGTATTTT; CDR3: CASSLGYGPTDTQYF
J: TRBJ1-4; V: TRBV15; D: -; size: few; DNA: TGTGCCACCAGCAGAGACACAGAAAATGAAAAACTGTTTTTT; CDR3: CATSRDTENEKLFF
J: TRBJ2-1; V: TRBV5-6; D: -; size: -; DNA: TGTGCCAGCAGCTTTCAGAATGAGCAGTTCTTC; CDR3: CASSFQNEQFF
J: TRBJ2-7; V: TRBV3-1; D: -; size: -; DNA: TGTGCCAGCAGCCAAGAGGGGATCCGGGGCTCCTACGAGCAGTACTTC; CDR3: CASSQEGIRGSYEQYF
J: TRBJ2-3; V: TRBV4-2; D: -; size: -; DNA: TGTGCCAGCAGCCAAGAATCTGGAGGGGGTATCACAGATACGCAGTATTTT; CDR3: CASSQESGGGITDTQYF
J: TRBJ2-7; V: TRBV10-1; D: -; size: -; DNA: TGCGCCAGCAGTGAGAGCACAGTCCCCTACGAGCAGTACTTC; CDR3: CASSESTVPYEQYF
J: TRBJ1-1; V: TRBV5-1; D: TRBD1; size: -; DNA: TGCGCCAGCAGCTTCGGACAGGGGGCGAACACTGAAGCTTTCTTT; CDR3: CASSFGQGANTEAFF
J: TRBJ2-7; V: TRBV7-9; D: TRBD1; size: -; DNA: TGTGCCAGCAGCCGGGGGACAGGGGCCCTCTACGAGCAGTACTTC; CDR3: CASSRGTGALYEQYF
J: TRBJ1-1; V: TRBV11-3; D: -; size: few; DNA: TGTGCCAGCAGCTTAGCCTTTGGCACTGAAGCTTTCTTT; CDR3: CASSLAFGTEAFF
J: TRBJ1-5; V: TRBV15; D: -; size: -; DNA: TGTGCCACCAGCAGAGATACAGGAATGAATCAGCCCCAGCATTTT; CDR3: CATSRDTGMNQPQHF
J: TRBJ2-5; V: TRBV2; D: -; size: -; DNA: TGTGCCAGCAGTGCTATACAGGGCGAGACCCAGTACTTC; CDR3: CASSAIQGETQYF
J: TRBJ1-5; V: TRBV7-8; D: -; size: -; DNA: TGTGCCAGCAGCTTAGTCCTCTCCGTCAATCAGCCCCAGCATTTT; CDR3: CASSLVLSVNQPQHF
J: TRBJ1-2; V: TRBV6-1; D: -; size: -; DNA: TGTGCCAGCGATACAGGGCAGCGGGGCTACACCTTC; CDR3: CASDTGQRGYTF
J: TRBJ2-5; V: TRBV11-1; D: TRBD1; size: -; DNA: TGTGCCAGCAGCTTAAGAACAGGGGTCGGAGAGACCCAGTACTTC; CDR3: CASSLRTGVGETQYF
J: TRBJ2-5; V: TRBV11-3; D: TRBD2; size: -; DNA: TGTGCCAGCAGCCTCGGGACTAGCGGGAGTGGAGAGACCCAGTACTTC; CDR3: CASSLGTSGSGETQYF
J: TRBJ2-7; V: TRBV13; D: TRBD2; size: -; DNA: TGTGCCAGCAGCCCAAGACTAGCGGAGGACTCCTACGAGCAGTACTTC; CDR3: CASSPRLAEDSYEQYF
J: TRBJ2-3; V: TRBV7-9; D: -; size: -; DNA: TGTGCCAGCAGCTTACAATCCACAGATACGCAGTATTTT; CDR3: CASSLQSTDTQYF
J: TRBJ2-3; V: TRBV3-1; D: -; size: -; DNA: TGTGCCAGCAGCGCAGGGACGTCTGGCACAGATACGCAGTATTTT; CDR3: CASSAGTSGTDTQYF
J: TRBJ1-5; V: TRBV2; D: -; size: -; DNA: TGTGCCAGCCGGGTCCCGAATCAGCCCCAGCATTTT; CDR3: CASRVPNQPQHF
J: TRBJ2-3; V: TRBV29-1; D: -; size: -; DNA: TGCAGCGTTGCCAGACTAGAGGGAGATACGCAGTATTTT; CDR3: CSVARLEGDTQYF
J: TRBJ2-1; V: TRBV11-3; D: TRBD2; size: -; DNA: TGTGCCAGCAAACTCCCGCTGGGGACTAGCTACAATGAGCAGTTCTTC; CDR3: CASKLPLGTSYNEQFF
J: TRBJ2-5; V: TRBV6-1; D: TRBD2; size: -; DNA: TGTGCCAGCAGCCGAGGGACTATCGAGTCGGAGACCCAGTACTTC; CDR3: CASSRGTIESETQYF
J: TRBJ2-1; V: TRBV20-1; D: TRBD2; size: -; DNA: TGCAGTGCTCCGCGGGGGGCGTTCTACAATGAGCAGTTCTTC; CDR3: CSAPRGAFYNEQFF